The T cell receptor beta chain under discussion was sequenced for a study of blood T cells in healthy people across ages. As for the study in general: There was about one barcoded beta molecule captured by template switching per two T cells. Whole-study findings and limits: Getting older went along with TCR beta diversity per million T cells dropping roughly linearly. Higher diversity and more naive CD4+ cells were features of long-lived donors, compared to aged donors.

The CDR3 loop spans 11 amino acids. Germline CDR1 reads LNHNV; CDR2 reads YYDKDF (reference sequence). On this clonotype itself: As yet, its antigen is unknown. Given a much more abundant clone one base away, this may be a read error.

The use of a sample-barcoded 5' primer and a J-beta primer mix characterized a second PCR of roughly 6 to 11 cycles. Individual samples furnished no less than 2.5 million CDR3-containing paired-end reads apiece. MiXCR was run by TCRdb on the 5' RACE reads, yielding one entry per CDR3 protein. The data hold about 970,000 distinct CDR3 sequences, with about 53% observed a single time. This receptor was identified in a woman aged 55-75 years in good health. Sequenced: blood. The chain recombines TRBV15 with TRBJ2-5; D not resolved. This CDR3 is CTTSIQETQYF. The CDR3 nucleotides read TGTACCACCAGCATACAAGAGACCCAGTACTTC.